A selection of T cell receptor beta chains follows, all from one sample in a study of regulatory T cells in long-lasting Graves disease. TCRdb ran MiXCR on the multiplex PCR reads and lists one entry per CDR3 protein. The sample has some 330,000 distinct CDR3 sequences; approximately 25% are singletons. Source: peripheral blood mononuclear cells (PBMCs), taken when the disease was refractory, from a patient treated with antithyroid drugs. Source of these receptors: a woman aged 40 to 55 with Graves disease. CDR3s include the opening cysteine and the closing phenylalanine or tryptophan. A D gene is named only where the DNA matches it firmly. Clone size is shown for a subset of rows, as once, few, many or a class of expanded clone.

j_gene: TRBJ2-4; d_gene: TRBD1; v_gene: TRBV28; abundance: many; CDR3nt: TGTGCCAGCTCGGGACAGGACATAGCCAAAAACATTCAGTACTTC; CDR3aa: CASSGQDIAKNIQYF
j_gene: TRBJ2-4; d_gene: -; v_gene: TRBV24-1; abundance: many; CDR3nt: TGTGCCACCAGTGATTTGGGCGGAAACATTCAGTACTTC; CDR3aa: CATSDLGGNIQYF
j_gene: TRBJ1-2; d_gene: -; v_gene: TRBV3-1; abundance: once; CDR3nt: TGTGCCAGCAATAAAGGGCAGGGAGCCTATGGCTACACCTTC; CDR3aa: CASNKGQGAYGYTF
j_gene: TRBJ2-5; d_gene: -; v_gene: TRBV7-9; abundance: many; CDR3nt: TGTGCCAGCAGCTTGGGTGGAGGACAAGAGACCCAGTACTTC; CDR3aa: CASSLGGGQETQYF
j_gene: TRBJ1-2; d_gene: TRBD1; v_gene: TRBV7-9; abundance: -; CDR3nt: TGTGCCAGCAGCTTACCCCAGGACAGGGGGAAGGATGGCTACACCTTC; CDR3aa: CASSLPQDRGKDGYTF
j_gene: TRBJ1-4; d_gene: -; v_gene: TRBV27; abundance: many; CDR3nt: TGTGCCAGCAGTCAACGAACAGGGATCCGTAATGAAAAACTGTTTTTT; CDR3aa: CASSQRTGIRNEKLFF
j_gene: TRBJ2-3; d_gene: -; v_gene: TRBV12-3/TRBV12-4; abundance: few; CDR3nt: TGTGCCAGCAGCCCGGGACAAACAAGAGATACGCAGTATTTT; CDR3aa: CASSPGQTRDTQYF
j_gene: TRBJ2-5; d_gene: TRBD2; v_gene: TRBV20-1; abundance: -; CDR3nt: TGCAGTGCTAGAGATGCTAGCGGGAGGGCCCAGTACTTC; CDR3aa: CSARDASGRAQYF
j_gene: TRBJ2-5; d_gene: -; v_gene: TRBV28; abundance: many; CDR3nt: TGTGCCAGCGTAGATGGTGGACAAGAGACCCAGTACTTC; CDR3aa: CASVDGGQETQYF
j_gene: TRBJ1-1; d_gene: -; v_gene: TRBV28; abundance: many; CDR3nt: TGTGCCAGCAGCGAAAAGGGACGGAAGAACACTGAAGCTTTCTTT; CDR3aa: CASSEKGRKNTEAFF
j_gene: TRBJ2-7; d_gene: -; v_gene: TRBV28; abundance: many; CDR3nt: TGTGCCAGCAGTGTAACAGGGTCTACTTCCTACGAGCAGTACTTC; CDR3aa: CASSVTGSTSYEQYF
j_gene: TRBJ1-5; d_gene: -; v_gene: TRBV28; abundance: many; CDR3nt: TGTGCCAGCAGTTCCGGACGGGTTAGCAATCAGCCCCAGCATTTT; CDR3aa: CASSSGRVSNQPQHF
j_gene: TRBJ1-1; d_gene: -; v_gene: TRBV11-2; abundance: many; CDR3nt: TGTGCCAGCAGTACGGACGGACGCCTGAACACTGAAGCTTTCTTT; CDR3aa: CASSTDGRLNTEAFF
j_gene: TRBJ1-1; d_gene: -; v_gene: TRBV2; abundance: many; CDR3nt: TGTGCCAGCAGCGAAGATCAGAACACTGAAGCTTTCTTT; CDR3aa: CASSEDQNTEAFF
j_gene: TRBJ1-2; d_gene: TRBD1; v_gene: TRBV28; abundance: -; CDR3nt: TGTGCCAGCAGTTCCTTACAGGGGAACTATGGCTACACCTTC; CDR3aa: CASSSLQGNYGYTF
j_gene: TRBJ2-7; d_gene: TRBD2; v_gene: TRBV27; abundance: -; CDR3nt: TGTGCCAGCAGTTATCGTGCGGGGGACTCCTACGAGCAGTACTTC; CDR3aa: CASSYRAGDSYEQYF
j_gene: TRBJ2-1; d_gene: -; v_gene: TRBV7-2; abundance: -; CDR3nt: TGTGCCAGCAGCTCCCAATCGCGTGACAATGAGCAGTTCTTC; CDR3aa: CASSSQSRDNEQFF
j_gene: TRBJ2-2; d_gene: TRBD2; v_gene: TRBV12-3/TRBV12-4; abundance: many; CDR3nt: TGTGCCAGCAGTTTTGGGGGGAGGGTCACCGGGGAGCTGTTTTTT; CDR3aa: CASSFGGRVTGELFF
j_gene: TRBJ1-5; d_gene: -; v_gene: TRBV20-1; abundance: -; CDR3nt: TGCAGTGCCGAGCGTGGTTTCGGCAATCAGCCCCAGCATTTT; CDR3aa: CSAERGFGNQPQHF
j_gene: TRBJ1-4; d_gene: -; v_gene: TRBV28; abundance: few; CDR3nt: TGTGCCAGCAGTTCGGTGGGAGGGGAAAAACTGTTTTTT; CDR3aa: CASSSVGGEKLFF
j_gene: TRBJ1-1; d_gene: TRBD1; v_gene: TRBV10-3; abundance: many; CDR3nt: TGTGCCATCAGCCTACAGGGGGGCAACACTGAAGCTTTCTTT; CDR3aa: CAISLQGGNTEAFF
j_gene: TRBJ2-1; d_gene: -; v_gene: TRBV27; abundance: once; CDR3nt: TGTGCCAGCAGTTTAGGGCCCATCTCTGAGCAGTTCTTC; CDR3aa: CASSLGPISEQFF
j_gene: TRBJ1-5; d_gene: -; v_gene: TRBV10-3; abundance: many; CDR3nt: TGTGCCATCAGTGAGTCGGATAGGGTTAGCAATCAGCCCCAGCATTTT; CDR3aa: CAISESDRVSNQPQHF
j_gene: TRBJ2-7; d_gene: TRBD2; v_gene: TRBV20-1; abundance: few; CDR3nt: TGCAGTGCTAGAGCTAGCGGGAGAAATGACTACGAGCAGTACTTC; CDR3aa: CSARASGRNDYEQYF
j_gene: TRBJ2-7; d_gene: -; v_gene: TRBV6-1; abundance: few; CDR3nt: TGTGCCAGCACTGGTTTCTCTGGAACCGAGCAGTACTTC; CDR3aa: CASTGFSGTEQYF
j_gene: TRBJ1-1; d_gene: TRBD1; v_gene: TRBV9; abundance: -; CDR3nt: TGTGCCAGCAGCGTAGCTCGACGCTCAGGACAGGGGTCGACTCCGAACACTGAAGCTTTCTTT; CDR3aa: CASSVARRSGQGSTPNTEAFF
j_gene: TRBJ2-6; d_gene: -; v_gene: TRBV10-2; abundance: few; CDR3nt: TGCGCCAGCAGTCGACACCCTGGGGCCAACGTCCTGACTTTC; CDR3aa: CASSRHPGANVLTF
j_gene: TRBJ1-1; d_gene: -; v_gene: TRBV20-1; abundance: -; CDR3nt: TGCAGTGCTAGAAGTCAGCTTGAAGCTTTCTTT; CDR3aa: CSARSQLEAFF
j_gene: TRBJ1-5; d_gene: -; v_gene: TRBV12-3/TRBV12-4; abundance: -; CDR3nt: TGTGCCAGCAGTAGCCCCCATGGAAATAGCAATCAGCCCCAGCATTTT; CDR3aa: CASSSPHGNSNQPQHF
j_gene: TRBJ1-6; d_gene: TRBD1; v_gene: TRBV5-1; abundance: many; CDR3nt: TGCGCCAGCGGACAGGGGAATTCACCCCTCCACTTT; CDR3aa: CASGQGNSPLHF
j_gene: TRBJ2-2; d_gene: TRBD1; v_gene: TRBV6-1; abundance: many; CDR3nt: TGTGCCAGCAGTGATAGGGGACAGGACGCGAACACCGGGGAGCTGTTTTTT; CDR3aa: CASSDRGQDANTGELFF
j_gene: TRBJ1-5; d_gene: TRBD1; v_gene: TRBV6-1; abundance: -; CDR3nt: TGTGCCAGCAAACGAACAGGGGATAGCAATCAGCCCCAGCATTTT; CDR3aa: CASKRTGDSNQPQHF
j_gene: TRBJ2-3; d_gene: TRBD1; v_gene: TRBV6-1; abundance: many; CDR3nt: TGTGCCAGCAGTGAATGGGACAGTACAGATACGCAGTATTTT; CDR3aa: CASSEWDSTDTQYF
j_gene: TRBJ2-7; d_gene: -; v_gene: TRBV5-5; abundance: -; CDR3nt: TGTGCCAGCAGCTTAGTTGGCCGGGACTACGAGCAGTACTTC; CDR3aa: CASSLVGRDYEQYF
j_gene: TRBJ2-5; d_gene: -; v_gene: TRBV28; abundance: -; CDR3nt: TGTGCCAGCAGTCCCAAGCGCCCAGGGAGGGAGACCCAGTACTTC; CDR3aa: CASSPKRPGRETQYF
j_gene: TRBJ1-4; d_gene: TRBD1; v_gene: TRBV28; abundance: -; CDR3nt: TGTGCCAGCAACCGAGCAGGGGGCGCAGGAGAAAAACTGTTTTTT; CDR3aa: CASNRAGGAGEKLFF
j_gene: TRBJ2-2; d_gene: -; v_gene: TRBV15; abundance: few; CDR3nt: TGTGCCACCAGCACCCCGGGCCAGAGGACCGCGAACACCGGGGAGCTGTTTTTT; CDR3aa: CATSTPGQRTANTGELFF
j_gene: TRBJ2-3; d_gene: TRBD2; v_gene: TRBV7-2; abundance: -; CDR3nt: TGTGCCAGCAGCTTAGGGTTACTAGCGGGGAGCACAGATACGCAGTATTTT; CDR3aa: CASSLGLLAGSTDTQYF
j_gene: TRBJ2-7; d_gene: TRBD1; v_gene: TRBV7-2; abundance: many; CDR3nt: TGTGCCAGCAGCCCCCCCGGGACAGCTTTCGAGCAGTACTTC; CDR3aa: CASSPPGTAFEQYF
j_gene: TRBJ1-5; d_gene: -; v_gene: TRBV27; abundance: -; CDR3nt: TGTGCCAGCAGACCTACTGGATATCCCGGGAATCAGCCCCAGCATTTT; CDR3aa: CASRPTGYPGNQPQHF
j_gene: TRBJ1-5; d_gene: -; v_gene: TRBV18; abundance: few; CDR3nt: TGTGCCAGCTCCGGAGGGGACAATCAGCCCCAGCATTTT; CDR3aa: CASSGGDNQPQHF
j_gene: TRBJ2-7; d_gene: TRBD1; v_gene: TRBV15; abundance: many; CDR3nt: TGTGCCACCAGCAGAGAACCTCCCCGACAGGGGACCCACGAGCAGTACTTC; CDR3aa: CATSREPPRQGTHEQYF
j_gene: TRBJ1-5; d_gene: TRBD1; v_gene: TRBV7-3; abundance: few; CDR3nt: TGTGCCAGCACCTCTGGGCTACAGGGGGACCAGCCCCAGCATTTT; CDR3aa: CASTSGLQGDQPQHF
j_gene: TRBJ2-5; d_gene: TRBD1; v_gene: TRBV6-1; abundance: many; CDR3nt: TGTGCCAGCAGTGAAACCCCGGGACAGGGTAAAGAGACCCAGTACTTC; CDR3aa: CASSETPGQGKETQYF
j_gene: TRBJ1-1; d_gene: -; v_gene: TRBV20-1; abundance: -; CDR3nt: TGCCTAGGGGGGGAGGCTGACCGTGAAGCTTTCTTT; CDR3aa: CLGGEADREAFF
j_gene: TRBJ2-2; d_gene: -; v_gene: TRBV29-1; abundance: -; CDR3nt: TGCAGCGGTTGGCAGGGGGGTCCCGGGGAGCTGTTTTTT; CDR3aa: CSGWQGGPGELFF
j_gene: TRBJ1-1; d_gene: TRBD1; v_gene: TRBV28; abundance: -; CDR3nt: TGTGCCAGCAGTCCAGGACAGGGGGTTGAGTTAGGCACTGAAGCTTTCTTT; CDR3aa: CASSPGQGVELGTEAFF
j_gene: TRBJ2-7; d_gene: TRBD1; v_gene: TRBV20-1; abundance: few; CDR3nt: TGCAGTGCTGTTGGGACAGTGTACGAGCAGTACTTC; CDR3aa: CSAVGTVYEQYF
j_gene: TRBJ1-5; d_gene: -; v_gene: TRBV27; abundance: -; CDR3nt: TGTGCCAGCAGTCAGGACAAATTTAATCAGCCCCAGCATTTT; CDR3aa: CASSQDKFNQPQHF
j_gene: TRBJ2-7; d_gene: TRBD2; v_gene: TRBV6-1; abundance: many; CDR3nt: TGTGCCAGCAGTGCAGGGACTAGCGGGAGGATGTACGAGCAGTACTTC; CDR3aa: CASSAGTSGRMYEQYF
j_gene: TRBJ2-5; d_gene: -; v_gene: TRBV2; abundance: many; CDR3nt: TGTGCCAGCAGTGGGGACGGACAAGAGACCCAGTACTTC; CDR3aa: CASSGDGQETQYF
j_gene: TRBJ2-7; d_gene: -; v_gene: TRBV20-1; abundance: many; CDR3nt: TGCAGTGCTAGTGGTGAAACCTACGAGCAGTACTTC; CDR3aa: CSASGETYEQYF
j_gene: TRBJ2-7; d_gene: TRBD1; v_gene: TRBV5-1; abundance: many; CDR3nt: TGCGCCAGCAGCTCCGGGACAGGGAATGCCGAGCAGTACTTC; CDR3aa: CASSSGTGNAEQYF
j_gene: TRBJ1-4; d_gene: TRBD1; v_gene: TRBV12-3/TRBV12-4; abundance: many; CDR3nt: TGTGCCAGCAGAACAACAGGGGGATCGGGTCTGTTTTTT; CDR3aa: CASRTTGGSGLFF